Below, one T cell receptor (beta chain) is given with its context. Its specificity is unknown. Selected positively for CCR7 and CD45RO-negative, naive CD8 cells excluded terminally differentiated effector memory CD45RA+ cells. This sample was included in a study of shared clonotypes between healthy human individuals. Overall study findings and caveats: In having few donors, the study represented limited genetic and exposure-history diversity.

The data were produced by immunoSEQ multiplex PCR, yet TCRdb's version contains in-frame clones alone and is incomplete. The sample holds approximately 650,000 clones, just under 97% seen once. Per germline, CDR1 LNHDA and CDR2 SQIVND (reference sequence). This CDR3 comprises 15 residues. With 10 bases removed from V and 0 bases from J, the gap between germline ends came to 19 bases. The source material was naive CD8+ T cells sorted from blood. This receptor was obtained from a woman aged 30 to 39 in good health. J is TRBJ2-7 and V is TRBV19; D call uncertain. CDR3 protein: CATKLESGPSYEQYF. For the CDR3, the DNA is TGTGCCACCAAATTGGAGTCAGGTCCCTCCTACGAGCAGTACTTC.